This note documents a single TCR beta chain sequence. What it recognizes is unknown. Trimming removed 8 bases from V and 8 bases from J; junction bases left unmatched: 3. This CDR3 contains 12 residues. In germline, CDR1 is MNHEY, CDR2 SMNVEV (reference sequence). cDNA reverse transcribed from extracted RNA served as the sequencing template. Generated by immunoSEQ multiplex PCR, the TCRdb table keeps only in-frame clones and is missing some. The sample records about 110,000 clones, under 60% being singletons. The sample is drawn from a study of CD8+ T cells in alopecia areata. Study outcomes and limitations: With patients, TCR sharing proved less clear than in mice, a difference possibly related to HLA. Resident alphabeta T-cell populations of normal skin are likewise subject to sequencing in scalp samples.

Collected material from alopecia areata patients comprised lesional scalp punch biopsies and peripheral blood. T lymphocytes (CD4+ and CD8+) were sorted from PBMCs. The source material was NKG2D-low CD8+ T cells sorted from blood. V is TRBV27 and J is TRBJ2-1, with 10 bases matching TRBD1. The clonotype originates from a human donor with alopecia areata. The CDR3 DNA is TGTGCCAGCCTCGGACAGGGGGATGAGCAGTTCTTC. Translation gives CASLGQGDEQFF.